The 3 T cell receptor beta chains presented below share a single source sample, sequenced in a study of cytomegalovirus exposure and HLA in healthy donors (dated 2017 in TCRdb). Libraries were prepared through the immunoSEQ multiplex PCR assay. For the multiplex PCR, a mixture combining 60 forward primers for TCR Vbeta segments and 13 reverse primers for TCR Jbeta segments was used. TCRdb obtained this table from immuneACCESS and retained in-frame rearrangements with V and J assigned. These tables miss some clones; where compared with another copy, unresolved V genes account for less than half of the shortfall, and the remainder is unexplained. This sample holds about 180,000 clones; approximately 88% were observed only once. In total, the top ten clones hold 0.95% to 1.5% of the sample. Specimen: PBMCs. These receptors all stem from a boy under 10 years old in good health and CMV-seronegative.

The V call is TRBV12-2, the J call TRBJ1-1; the D segment call TRBD1 is taken from the table without a DNA check. TRBV12-2 is flagged as a pseudogene. The CDR3 is made up of 16 amino acids. The CDR3 reads CASRPTTGGAHTEAFF. CDR3 sequence (DNA): TGTGCAAGTCGCCCTACGACAGGGGGCGCGCACACTGAAGCTTTCTTT.

The V call is TRBV19, the J call TRBJ1-2, with 7 bases identical to TRBD1. Germline loops: CDR1 LNHDA, CDR2 SQIVND (reference sequence). Losses at the gene ends were 1 base for V and 3 bases for J; bases not matched to a gene: 2. This CDR3 has 14 residues. CDR3: CASSIGDRDYGYTF. For the CDR3, the DNA is TGTGCCAGTAGTATAGGTGACAGGGACTATGGCTACACCTTC.

A few counts support this clone. The chain combines TRBV6-5 with TRBJ1-2; a weak D match, TRBD1 (5 bases). From germline, CDR1 is MNHEY and CDR2 SVGAGI. The CDR3 extends over 12 amino acids. V was trimmed by 10 bases and J by 6 bases, leaving 15 bases between them. CDR3 sequence reads: CATARGEDGYTF. The CDR3 DNA follows: TGTGCCACCGCCCGGGGGGAGGATGGCTACACCTTC.